What follows is one T cell receptor beta chain and its context. Its antigen is unidentified. This sample was taken from a study of cytomegalovirus exposure and HLA in healthy donors. Overall study findings and caveats: TCR beta V- and J-gene trimming, according to a later analysis, was linked to a missense DCLRE1C variant. As a later analysis revealed, most CMV-associated TCR beta chains appeared HLA-restricted. A later analysis showed HLA-associated TCR beta chains outstripping equally common others in clonal expansion. Previously analyzed data showed that most TCR beta V segments were productive at a frequency of about 90% or about 30%.

PCR employed 60 Vbeta and 13 Jbeta primers. Profiling relied on immunoSEQ multiplex PCR, and the TCRdb table lists in-frame clones only, not all of them. The repertoire table contains approximately 77,000 clones. Germline loops: CDR1 ENHRY, CDR2 SYGVKD. There are 10 residues in the CDR3. V dropped 10 bases and J dropped 7 bases, with 7 bases sitting between them. This clonotype originated in a man under 40 in good health and CMV-seronegative. Sequencing was done on a sample of PBMCs. This chain links TRBV10-3 with TRBJ2-2; D remains ambiguous. DNA for the CDR3: TGTGCCACCGGTGGCGGGGAGCTGTTTTTT. Protein sequence: CATGGGELFF.